This TCR beta chain was retrieved from a study of T-cell reconstitution after alpha-beta-depleted transplantation in children. Broader study findings: Day-60 TCRbeta diversity that was high in some patients was derived from surviving recipient T cells and thymic progenitors.

This clonotype showed up just a few times. The antigen is unknown. Unique molecular identifiers were incorporated into the prepared TCRbeta library. Using its own MiXCR run on the PCR reads, TCRdb lists one record per CDR3 protein. The sample shows 400,000 to 450,000 distinct CDR3 sequences, around two fifths of them seen only once. This receptor was taken from a girl aged 2 to 10 with aplastic anemia, due to receive a stem cell transplant. The sample in question was PBMCs, obtained before TCRalphabeta/CD19-depleted stem cell transplant.

CDR3 sequence: CASSLGPSSDGYF. DNA of the CDR3: TGCGCCAGCAGCTTGGGCCCTTCTAGCGATGGGTACTTC. The chain combines TRBV5-1 with TRBJ2-7, with D maybe TRBD2 (6 bases). This CDR3 has 13 residues. Germline CDR1 SGHRS, CDR2 YFSETQ. V lost 0 bases and J 12 bases, leaving 16 bases between the germline ends.